These T cell receptor beta chains were read from a single sample in a study of blood T cell repertoires in COVID-19. Using immunoSEQ multiplex PCR, the repertoire was profiled, and TCRdb retains in-frame clones only, with some absent. Of some 270,000 clones in the sample, approximately 92% were seen once. Material for sequencing was peripheral blood. The source is a woman in her forties who had recovered from COVID-19. CDR3s include the opening cysteine and the closing phenylalanine or tryptophan. Fields, in order: clone size, CDR3 length, D gene, J gene, V gene, CDR3 DNA, CDR3 protein. A D gene is named only where the DNA matches it firmly. Clone size is stated in some rows and not others, as once, few, many or a class when expanded.

clone_size: NA
cdr3_length: 14
d_call: TRBD2
j_call: TRBJ2-1
v_call: TRBV30
cdr3_nt: TGTGCCTGGAATCCTAGCGGGGCCTACAATGAGCAGTTCTTC
cdr3_aa: CAWNPSGAYNEQFF

clone_size: NA
cdr3_length: 13
d_call: NA
j_call: TRBJ1-2
v_call: TRBV27
cdr3_nt: TGTGCCAGCAGTTTTCTGGGGCGGGGAGGCTACACCTTC
cdr3_aa: CASSFLGRGGYTF

clone_size: NA
cdr3_length: 14
d_call: NA
j_call: TRBJ2-1
v_call: TRBV11-2
cdr3_nt: TGTGCCAGCAGCTTCGTAACGCGGGGAGATGAGCAGTTCTTC
cdr3_aa: CASSFVTRGDEQFF

clone_size: once
cdr3_length: 12
d_call: NA
j_call: TRBJ1-2
v_call: TRBV11-3
cdr3_nt: TGTGCCAGCAGCTTTAACTCCTATGGCTACACCTTC
cdr3_aa: CASSFNSYGYTF

clone_size: NA
cdr3_length: 15
d_call: TRBD2
j_call: TRBJ2-1
v_call: TRBV14
cdr3_nt: TGTGCCAGCAGTTCGCGGGGGGGGAAATACAATGAGCAGTTCTTC
cdr3_aa: CASSSRGGKYNEQFF

clone_size: NA
cdr3_length: 14
d_call: NA
j_call: TRBJ2-3
v_call: TRBV24-1
cdr3_nt: TGTGCCACCAGTGAACTTGGCGGGACGGGTACGCAGTATTTT
cdr3_aa: CATSELGGTGTQYF

clone_size: NA
cdr3_length: 13
d_call: NA
j_call: TRBJ2-3
v_call: TRBV7-9
cdr3_nt: TGTGCCAGCAGCTTTCAGGGCCCAGATACGCAGTATTTT
cdr3_aa: CASSFQGPDTQYF

clone_size: NA
cdr3_length: 19
d_call: TRBD1
j_call: TRBJ1-2
v_call: TRBV18
cdr3_nt: TGTGCCAGCTCATTCAAAGGAAATTGGGGGACAGGGCGCAACTATGGCTACACCTTC
cdr3_aa: CASSFKGNWGTGRNYGYTF

clone_size: NA
cdr3_length: 14
d_call: TRBD1
j_call: TRBJ2-1
v_call: TRBV13
cdr3_nt: TGTGCCAGCTCCGGGACAGGGGGAACGGATGAGCAGTTCTTC
cdr3_aa: CASSGTGGTDEQFF

clone_size: NA
cdr3_length: 16
d_call: TRBD1
j_call: TRBJ2-1
v_call: TRBV7-6
cdr3_nt: TGTGCCAGCAGCTTGGAGGGACAGGGAGTGTACAATGAGCAGTTCTTC
cdr3_aa: CASSLEGQGVYNEQFF

clone_size: NA
cdr3_length: 14
d_call: NA
j_call: TRBJ1-4
v_call: TRBV9
cdr3_nt: TGTGCCAGCAGCCCCGCCGCCCGGGAGGAAAAACTGTTTTTT
cdr3_aa: CASSPAAREEKLFF

clone_size: NA
cdr3_length: 16
d_call: TRBD1
j_call: TRBJ2-2
v_call: TRBV5-1
cdr3_nt: TGCGCCAGCAGAGACGGACAGGGGCGGGGCACCGGGGAGCTGTTTTTT
cdr3_aa: CASRDGQGRGTGELFF

clone_size: NA
cdr3_length: 16
d_call: TRBD1
j_call: TRBJ2-5
v_call: TRBV5-1
cdr3_nt: TGCGCCAGCAGCTCGGGAGGGACAGGGGGCAGAGAGACCCAGTACTTC
cdr3_aa: CASSSGGTGGRETQYF

clone_size: NA
cdr3_length: 14
d_call: TRBD1
j_call: TRBJ2-2
v_call: TRBV6-5
cdr3_nt: TGTGCCAGCAGGAGTGGACAGGGGGACGGGGAGCTGTTTTTT
cdr3_aa: CASRSGQGDGELFF

clone_size: once
cdr3_length: 14
d_call: NA
j_call: TRBJ2-3
v_call: TRBV9
cdr3_nt: TGTGCCAGCAGCATCTCGACTAGCACAGATACGCAGTATTTT
cdr3_aa: CASSISTSTDTQYF

clone_size: NA
cdr3_length: 13
d_call: NA
j_call: TRBJ1-2
v_call: TRBV6-5
cdr3_nt: TGTGCCAGCAGTTACCCCGCAGGGAAGGGCTACACCTTC
cdr3_aa: CASSYPAGKGYTF

clone_size: NA
cdr3_length: 14
d_call: NA
j_call: TRBJ1-2
v_call: TRBV4-3
cdr3_nt: TGCGCCAGCAGCCAAGAACCAGGGAAGGGTGGCTACACCTTC
cdr3_aa: CASSQEPGKGGYTF

clone_size: NA
cdr3_length: 14
d_call: NA
j_call: TRBJ2-1
v_call: TRBV2
cdr3_nt: TGTGCCAGCAGGTGGGAGTCGGCCTACAATGAGCAGTTCTTC
cdr3_aa: CASRWESAYNEQFF

clone_size: few
cdr3_length: 14
d_call: NA
j_call: TRBJ2-7
v_call: TRBV6-1
cdr3_nt: TGTGCCAGCAGTGAAGAGGGGGGGGTCAACGAGCAGTACTTC
cdr3_aa: CASSEEGGVNEQYF

clone_size: NA
cdr3_length: 14
d_call: NA
j_call: TRBJ2-4
v_call: TRBV10-1
cdr3_nt: TGCGCCAGCAGTGAGCCTGGCCGGGGAAACATTCAGTACTTC
cdr3_aa: CASSEPGRGNIQYF

clone_size: once
cdr3_length: 14
d_call: NA
j_call: TRBJ2-5
v_call: TRBV5-4
cdr3_nt: TGTGCCAGCAGCTCACAGGGTAAAAGAGAGACCCAGTACTTC
cdr3_aa: CASSSQGKRETQYF

clone_size: NA
cdr3_length: 14
d_call: NA
j_call: TRBJ2-7
v_call: TRBV6-5
cdr3_nt: TGTGCCAGCAGTCCAAGGACTTTTTCCTACGAGCAGTACTTC
cdr3_aa: CASSPRTFSYEQYF

clone_size: NA
cdr3_length: 16
d_call: NA
j_call: TRBJ2-3
v_call: TRBV3-1/TRBV3-2
cdr3_nt: TGTGCCAGCAGCCAAGGTGGGGGGTATGGTACAGATACGCAGTATTTT
cdr3_aa: CASSQGGGYGTDTQYF

clone_size: once
cdr3_length: 13
d_call: NA
j_call: TRBJ1-5
v_call: TRBV6-5
cdr3_nt: TGTGCCAGCTGGGCCGGTAGCAATCAGCCCCAGCATTTT
cdr3_aa: CASWAGSNQPQHF

clone_size: once
cdr3_length: 15
d_call: NA
j_call: TRBJ1-1
v_call: TRBV5-4
cdr3_nt: TGTGCCAGCAGCTTCAGCTCAGGTATGAACACTGAAGCTTTCTTT
cdr3_aa: CASSFSSGMNTEAFF

clone_size: NA
cdr3_length: 15
d_call: NA
j_call: TRBJ1-2
v_call: TRBV27
cdr3_nt: TGTGCCAGCAGCCCCGTCACAGGAAACAACTATGGCTACACCTTC
cdr3_aa: CASSPVTGNNYGYTF

clone_size: few
cdr3_length: 12
d_call: NA
j_call: TRBJ1-6
v_call: TRBV28
cdr3_nt: TGTGCCAGCAGCCCCCCCGATTCACCCCTCCACTTT
cdr3_aa: CASSPPDSPLHF

clone_size: NA
cdr3_length: 16
d_call: NA
j_call: TRBJ2-5
v_call: TRBV10-3
cdr3_nt: TGTGCCATCACCCATGGGCCCCTCTCCTCTCAGGGGACCCAGTACTTC
cdr3_aa: CAITHGPLSSQGTQYF

clone_size: NA
cdr3_length: 11
d_call: NA
j_call: TRBJ2-1
v_call: TRBV3-1/TRBV3-2
cdr3_nt: TGTGCCAGCAGCCAAGGGCCTGAGCAGTTCTTC
cdr3_aa: CASSQGPEQFF

clone_size: NA
cdr3_length: 13
d_call: NA
j_call: TRBJ2-5
v_call: TRBV6-6
cdr3_nt: TGTGCCAGCAGTTACTCGCGTGGAGAGACCCAGTACTTC
cdr3_aa: CASSYSRGETQYF

clone_size: NA
cdr3_length: 16
d_call: TRBD2
j_call: TRBJ2-1
v_call: TRBV7-2
cdr3_nt: TGTGCCAGCAGCTTAAATCCTAGCGGGAGTAGGGGGGAGCAGTTCTTC
cdr3_aa: CASSLNPSGSRGEQFF

clone_size: NA
cdr3_length: 20
d_call: TRBD2
j_call: TRBJ2-1
v_call: TRBV19
cdr3_nt: TGTGCCAGTAGTATCAACTCGGGACTAGCGGGGATACGGGGTCGAAATGAGCAGTTCTTC
cdr3_aa: CASSINSGLAGIRGRNEQFF

clone_size: NA
cdr3_length: 12
d_call: NA
j_call: TRBJ1-5
v_call: TRBV7-2
cdr3_nt: TGTGCCAGCAGCTTAATCCCGGGTCCCCAGCATTTT
cdr3_aa: CASSLIPGPQHF

clone_size: NA
cdr3_length: 15
d_call: NA
j_call: TRBJ2-5
v_call: TRBV11-3
cdr3_nt: TGTGCCAGCAGCTTAGGAAGGACTACAGCGGAGACCCAGTACTTC
cdr3_aa: CASSLGRTTAETQYF

clone_size: NA
cdr3_length: 15
d_call: NA
j_call: TRBJ1-3
v_call: TRBV5-1
cdr3_nt: TGCGCCAGCAGCCGTTGGGCAGGCGATGGAAACACCATATATTTT
cdr3_aa: CASSRWAGDGNTIYF

clone_size: once
cdr3_length: 15
d_call: NA
j_call: TRBJ1-2
v_call: TRBV15
cdr3_nt: TGTGCCACCAGCAGAGATAGATGGGGAGATTATGGCTACACCTTC
cdr3_aa: CATSRDRWGDYGYTF

clone_size: NA
cdr3_length: 13
d_call: NA
j_call: TRBJ2-3
v_call: TRBV27
cdr3_nt: TGTGCCAGCAGTCCCTCCCCCACAGATACGCAGTATTTT
cdr3_aa: CASSPSPTDTQYF

clone_size: NA
cdr3_length: 14
d_call: NA
j_call: TRBJ2-1
v_call: TRBV5-1
cdr3_nt: TGCGCCAGCAGCCCAACAGGGTATGGAAATGAGCAGTTCTTC
cdr3_aa: CASSPTGYGNEQFF

clone_size: NA
cdr3_length: 12
d_call: NA
j_call: TRBJ1-2
v_call: TRBV14
cdr3_nt: TGTGCCAGCAGCCAAGGTCCGGGGTTTCACACCTTC
cdr3_aa: CASSQGPGFHTF

clone_size: NA
cdr3_length: 16
d_call: TRBD1
j_call: TRBJ2-5
v_call: TRBV2
cdr3_nt: TGTGCCAGCAGTGAAGCTCCCAGGGGGCGCAGAGAGACCCAGTACTTC
cdr3_aa: CASSEAPRGRRETQYF

clone_size: NA
cdr3_length: 17
d_call: NA
j_call: TRBJ1-5
v_call: TRBV18
cdr3_nt: TGTGCCAGCTCACCCCCTTTCGGCGAGTCCCGAGGACAGCCCCAGCATTTT
cdr3_aa: CASSPPFGESRGQPQHF

clone_size: NA
cdr3_length: 14
d_call: NA
j_call: TRBJ2-7
v_call: TRBV28
cdr3_nt: TGTGCCAGCAGTCCCCCGGGTCTGTTAAACGAGCAGTACTTC
cdr3_aa: CASSPPGLLNEQYF

clone_size: NA
cdr3_length: 15
d_call: TRBD2
j_call: TRBJ2-3
v_call: TRBV6-2/TRBV6-3
cdr3_nt: TGTGCCAGCAGTTACTCGGGACTAGCGGTAGATACGCAGTATTTT
cdr3_aa: CASSYSGLAVDTQYF

clone_size: NA
cdr3_length: 15
d_call: NA
j_call: TRBJ2-3
v_call: TRBV5-1
cdr3_nt: TGCGCCAGCAGCTTGGCCCGGCAGGGGGGAGATACGCAGTATTTT
cdr3_aa: CASSLARQGGDTQYF

clone_size: NA
cdr3_length: 16
d_call: NA
j_call: TRBJ2-3
v_call: TRBV7-9
cdr3_nt: TGTGCCAGCAGCTTAGCCCCCGGGGGACTTGGAGATACGCAGTATTTT
cdr3_aa: CASSLAPGGLGDTQYF

clone_size: NA
cdr3_length: 15
d_call: NA
j_call: TRBJ1-3
v_call: TRBV6-1
cdr3_nt: TGTGCCAGCAGTGACACGGACAACCCTGGAAACACCATATATTTT
cdr3_aa: CASSDTDNPGNTIYF

clone_size: NA
cdr3_length: 15
d_call: NA
j_call: TRBJ2-7
v_call: TRBV4-2
cdr3_nt: TGTGCCAGCAGCCAAGATTTTTCGACCCCAGGGGAGCAGTACTTC
cdr3_aa: CASSQDFSTPGEQYF

clone_size: NA
cdr3_length: 15
d_call: TRBD1
j_call: TRBJ2-1
v_call: TRBV7-9
cdr3_nt: TGTGCCAGCAGCGCCGCCGGGACAGGAGACAATGAGCAGTTCTTC
cdr3_aa: CASSAAGTGDNEQFF

clone_size: NA
cdr3_length: 13
d_call: NA
j_call: TRBJ1-6
v_call: TRBV11-2
cdr3_nt: TGTGCCAGCAGCTTTAGGGGTAATTCACCCCTCCACTTT
cdr3_aa: CASSFRGNSPLHF

clone_size: NA
cdr3_length: 19
d_call: TRBD2
j_call: TRBJ2-1
v_call: TRBV5-6
cdr3_nt: TGTGCCAGCAGACCCGATGAAAGGGGGGGACTAGCGGGAGATAATGAGCAGTTCTTC
cdr3_aa: CASRPDERGGLAGDNEQFF

clone_size: NA
cdr3_length: 14
d_call: TRBD1
j_call: TRBJ2-2
v_call: TRBV9
cdr3_nt: TGTGCCAGCAGCGTTACAGGGGAGCCCGGGGAGCTGTTTTTT
cdr3_aa: CASSVTGEPGELFF

clone_size: NA
cdr3_length: 17
d_call: TRBD2
j_call: TRBJ2-7
v_call: TRBV5-1
cdr3_nt: TGCGCCAGCAGCTTGGACGCCTATAGCGGGGGGGCCTACGAGCAGTACTTC
cdr3_aa: CASSLDAYSGGAYEQYF

clone_size: once
cdr3_length: 17
d_call: NA
j_call: TRBJ2-7
v_call: TRBV6-1
cdr3_nt: TGTGCCAGCAGTGAAGTATCCGTATGGCAGAACTACTACGAGCAGTACTTC
cdr3_aa: CASSEVSVWQNYYEQYF

clone_size: NA
cdr3_length: 14
d_call: TRBD1
j_call: TRBJ1-1
v_call: TRBV11-2
cdr3_nt: TGTGCCAGCAGCTTAAGGGGGCTGTACACTGAAGCTTTCTTT
cdr3_aa: CASSLRGLYTEAFF

clone_size: NA
cdr3_length: 11
d_call: TRBD1
j_call: TRBJ1-1
v_call: TRBV29-1
cdr3_nt: TGCAGCATACGACAGGGTAGGTTTGCTTTCTTT
cdr3_aa: CSIRQGRFAFF

clone_size: NA
cdr3_length: 14
d_call: NA
j_call: TRBJ1-1
v_call: TRBV6-6
cdr3_nt: TGTGCCAGCAGAGCTCGGACAATTCACACTGAAGCTTTCTTT
cdr3_aa: CASRARTIHTEAFF

clone_size: NA
cdr3_length: 14
d_call: NA
j_call: TRBJ1-5
v_call: TRBV24-1
cdr3_nt: TGTGCCACCAGTGCTCCGGACTTCAATCAGCCCCAGCATTTT
cdr3_aa: CATSAPDFNQPQHF